This T cell receptor (beta chain) stems from a study of cytomegalovirus exposure and HLA in healthy donors. The primer mix had 60 Vbeta and 13 Jbeta primers. Sequencing used immunoSEQ multiplex PCR; TCRdb keeps in-frame clones, though not all of them. The sample shows 78,000 or so clones, roughly 80% of them seen only once. Per the germline V gene, CDR1 is SGHVS and CDR2 is FNYEAQ. Trimming took 6 bases from V and 5 from J; bases not matched to a gene: 16. CDR3 length: 17 amino acids. The receptor's source is a woman aged 50 to 65 in good health and CMV-seronegative. The chain employs TRBV7-6 and TRBJ2-5, with TRBD2 matching 9 bases. The specimen sequenced was PBMCs. The CDR3 protein is CASRRAGGEGLYETQYF. In DNA, the CDR3 is TGTGCCAGCAGGAGAGCGGGGGGTGAGGGGTTATACGAGACCCAGTACTTC.